This paragraph reports one T cell receptor (beta chain). Its antigen is undetermined. The data stem from a study of T cells in localized non-small cell lung cancer. Regarding the study as a whole: Uninvolved adjacent lung had higher T cell clonality than tumor and all other tissues. As only one tumor region underwent sequencing, heterogeneity remains possible. Longer overall survival was seen with higher T cell density measured in blood.

Data came from immunoSEQ multiplex PCR; TCRdb stores just in-frame clones and leaves some out. In the table there are approximately 4,000 clones, roughly 37% of which are singletons. Between the trimmed V and J ends, which lost 1 base and 5 bases, there was a span of 8 bases. CDR3 length: 12 amino acids. Germline CDR1 reads GTSNPN; CDR2 reads SVGIG (reference sequence). The TCR sequence derives from a woman aged 35-75 years with stage I lung adenocarcinoma. This chain connects TRBV30 to TRBJ2-5; D is uncertain. The material sequenced was lung tumor tissue, taken before any cancer treatment. In DNA, the CDR3 is TGTGCCTGGAGTGATGGTCGCGAGACCCAGTACTTC. Residues: CAWSDGRETQYF.